These 29 T cell receptor beta chains were all obtained from the same sample, sequenced in a study of blood T cell repertoires in COVID-19. This table comes from immunoSEQ multiplex PCR, and its TCRdb copy is limited to in-frame clones, with some not included. The table shows a few hundred thousand clones, with 85% to 90% occurring only once. The sequencing input was PBMCs or T cells enriched from blood (not recorded which). These receptors all come from a man aged 40-49 years who had recovered from COVID-19.

This clone was seen a handful of times. The chain couples TRBV11-2 to TRBJ1-4, with 7 bases fitting TRBD1. From germline, CDR1 is SGHAT and CDR2 FQNNGV. With 3 bases clipped from V and 8 bases from J, the junction kept 9 bases outside the gene matches. This CDR3 contains 15 residues. The CDR3 DNA sequence: TGTGCCAGCAGCTTGGCGACAGGGCTTGAGGAAAAACTGTTTTTT. The encoded protein is CASSLATGLEEKLFF.

The genes are TRBV9 and TRBJ1-2, with 7 bases matching TRBD1. J was trimmed by 1 base and V by 5 bases; bases with no gene match: 5. The CDR3 length is 14 residues. Germline V gives CDR1 SGDLS, CDR2 YYNGEE. The CDR3 sequence is CASRPPGGNYGYTF. As DNA, the CDR3 is TGTGCCAGCAGACCGCCAGGGGGTAACTATGGCTACACCTTC.

This chain connects TRBV24-1 to TRBJ2-1; 9 bases line up with TRBD1. V was pared by 4 bases and J by 4 bases, with 10 bases of the junction left unmatched. The CDR3 runs to 17 residues. Germline lookup yields CDR1 KGHDR and CDR2 SFDVKD. CDR3 loop: CATSDSRTGVIYNEQFF. The CDR3 DNA sequence: TGTGCCACCAGTGACTCGAGGACAGGGGTAATTTACAATGAGCAGTTCTTC.

The rearrangement joins TRBV28 to TRBJ2-7; unclear D gene. Germline CDR1 reads MDHEN; CDR2 reads SYDVKM. This CDR3 is 13 amino acids long. Between the trimmed V and J ends, which lost 3 bases and 1 base, there was a span of 7 bases. As DNA, the CDR3 is TGTGCCAGCAGTTTCCGAGTGTCCTACGAGCAGTACTTC. This sequence encodes CASSFRVSYEQYF.

CDR3: CASSIVFSLAKNIQYF. CDR3 bases: TGTGCCAGTAGTATAGTTTTCAGTCTAGCCAAAAACATTCAGTACTTC. The V and J genes are TRBV19 and TRBJ2-4; no reliable D call. CDR3 size: 16 residues. Trimming shortened V by 1 base and J by 0 bases, and 10 bases separated the two germline ends. Germline V gene sequence: CDR1 LNHDA, CDR2 SQIVND (reference sequence).

This rearrangement joins TRBV29-1 to TRBJ2-1; 8 bases align to TRBD1. Germline CDR1 and CDR2: SQVTM and ANQGSEA. V shed 7 bases, J shed 3 bases, and the junction held 17 bases outside the gene matches. CDR3 length: 17 amino acids. This CDR3 is CSARGIAGQGGYNEQFF. The CDR3 DNA is TGCAGCGCCAGGGGGATCGCCGGACAGGGCGGCTACAATGAGCAGTTCTTC.

V is TRBV3-1 (or the pseudogene TRBV3-2) and J is TRBJ2-1; 11 nucleotides match TRBD2. In germline, CDR1 is LGHDT, CDR2 YNNKEL (reference sequence). The length of the CDR3 is 14 residues. The ends lost 4 bases at V and 7 bases at J; junction bases unmatched: 3. The CDR3 protein is CASSPGTSGNEQFF. CDR3 nucleotide sequence: TGTGCCAGCAGCCCTGGGACTAGCGGTAATGAGCAGTTCTTC.

This chain links TRBV18 with TRBJ1-2, with D perhaps matching TRBD1 (6 bases). V was clipped by 6 bases and J by 0 bases, with 11 bases between them. This CDR3 is built from 14 residues. Germline loops: CDR1 KGHSH, CDR2 LQKENI. CDR3: CASSGDTANYGYTF. CDR3 DNA sequence: TGTGCCAGCTCGGGGGACACTGCTAACTATGGCTACACCTTC.

The chain uses TRBV19 and TRBJ1-5; the D gene is possibly TRBD1 (5 bases). Germline CDR1 is LNHDA and CDR2 is SQIVND (reference sequence). V lost 1 base to trimming and J lost 9 bases, with 16 bases between them. This CDR3 is 15 amino acids long. CDR3 in amino acids: CASSIAEGTGGPQHF. The CDR3 DNA reads TGTGCCAGTAGTATAGCCGAGGGTACCGGGGGGCCCCAGCATTTT.

The rearrangement links TRBV10-1 to TRBJ2-4; 9 bases are a match to TRBD1. CDR3 length: 13 amino acids. CDR1 is WNHNN, CDR2 SYGVQD, per germline (reference sequence). V shed 9 bases, J shed 5 bases, and the junction held 5 bases outside the gene matches. The CDR3 DNA is TGCGCCAGTTCGGACAGGGGCCAAAACATTCAGTACTTC. Translating it yields CASSDRGQNIQYF.

The chain carries TRBV5-1 and TRBJ2-1; 8 bases map to TRBD1. The length of the CDR3 is 14 residues. Germline CDR1 is SGHRS and CDR2 is YFSETQ. The V and J ends lost 7 bases and 7 bases, in that order; junction bases with no gene match: 10. In DNA, the CDR3 is TGCGCCAGCGCACCCCAGGGGGCGGGGAATGAGCAGTTCTTC. It translates to CASAPQGAGNEQFF. The whole variable domain, filled in from reference TRBV5-1 and TRBJ2-1, reads KAGVTQTPRYLIKTRGQQVTLSCSPISGHRSVSWYQQTPGQGLQFLFEYFSETQRNKGNFPGRFSGRQFSNSRSEMNVSTLELGDSALYLCASAPQGAGNEQFFGPGTRLTVL.

This clone was detected only a few times. This CDR3 is CATSRDLDTYLTDTQYF. The CDR3 coding sequence is TGTGCCACCAGCAGAGATCTCGACACCTATCTCACAGATACGCAGTATTTT. The chain combines TRBV15 with TRBJ2-3; D remains ambiguous. CDR1 and CDR2 from the germline V gene are LNHNV and YYDKDF (reference sequence). The V gene lost 0 bases and the J gene lost 2 bases, with 15 bases spanning the gap. The CDR3 runs to 17 residues.

The chain employs TRBV5-4 and TRBJ1-1, with 8 bases fitting TRBD1. The CDR3 has 16 residues. CDR1 and CDR2 from the germline V gene are SGHNT and YYREEE (reference sequence). V lost 6 bases and J lost 5; bases outside the gene matches: 15. The CDR3, as DNA: TGTGCCAGCACCCTAGGGGGGACAGGCTTAGGGACTGAAGCTTTCTTT. Its translation is CASTLGGTGLGTEAFF.

This clone was counted a few times. The chain couples TRBV7-6 to TRBJ1-2; 7 bases line up with TRBD1. V was clipped by 5 bases and J by 7 bases; unmatched bases: 19. This CDR3 contains 17 residues. CDR1 and CDR2 (germline): SGHVS, FNYEAQ. The chain's CDR3 is CASSPWARDSGVSGYTF. Here the CDR3 DNA reads TGTGCCAGCAGCCCTTGGGCCCGGGACAGCGGTGTTAGTGGCTACACCTTC.

The chain combines TRBV6-2 or TRBV6-3 with TRBJ2-7; 9 bases fit TRBD2. The CDR3 consists of 15 residues. Unmatched junction bases numbered 11, after V lost 5 bases and J lost 6 bases. Germline loops: CDR1 MNHEY, CDR2 SVGEGT. The CDR3 here is CASSVTGTSWIEQYF. In DNA, the CDR3 is TGTGCCAGCAGTGTCACCGGGACTAGCTGGATCGAGCAGTACTTC.

The gene calls are TRBV10-2 and TRBJ2-7, with a possible D match to TRBD1 (6 bases). This CDR3 has 15 residues. Germline values: CDR1 WSHSY, CDR2 SAAADI. V lost 2 bases to trimming and J lost 3 bases, with 14 bases between them. CDR3 coding DNA: TGCGCCAGCAGTGAGGCCGACAGGTTCGGCTACGAGCAGTACTTC. As protein: CASSEADRFGYEQYF.

The CDR3 sequence: CASFSASGNYGYTF. The DNA for the CDR3 is TGTGCCAGCTTCTCCGCGTCAGGGAACTATGGCTACACCTTC. This chain joins TRBV27 and TRBJ1-2; a possible D gene is TRBD1 (5 bases). V was shortened by 8 bases and J by 2 bases, with 15 bases between the two germline ends. CDR3 length: 14 amino acids. The germline CDR1 and CDR2 sequences are MNHEY and SMNVEV (reference sequence).

The chain joins TRBV5-1 to TRBJ1-2; a weak D match, TRBD1 (6 bases). The CDR3 consists of 15 residues. Trimming left V 4 bases short and J 4 bases short, with 17 bases between. CDR1 and CDR2 (germline): SGHRS, YFSETQ. This chain's CDR3 is CASSPRRGGGYGYTF. For the CDR3, the DNA is TGCGCCAGCAGCCCGAGGAGGGGAGGGGGCTATGGCTACACCTTC.

The chain carries TRBV19 and TRBJ2-3; D gene unclear. The CDR3 is 13 residues long. Trimming removed 3 bases at V and 4 bases at J, with 8 bases between. Germline values: CDR1 LNHDA, CDR2 SQIVND (reference sequence). The CDR3 sequence is CASSMGSSDTQYF. The CDR3 nucleotides are TGTGCCAGTAGTATGGGCAGTTCAGATACGCAGTATTTT.

The V and J genes are TRBV2 and TRBJ1-5; D is ambiguous. Germline V gene lookup returns CDR1 SNHLY and CDR2 FYNNEI. There are 15 residues in the CDR3. Trimming pared 7 bases from V and 6 bases from J, leaving 19 bases between. The CDR3 nucleotides are TGTGCCAGCATAAGTAATATGGGCGAAGGTCAGCCCCAGCATTTT. Amino acids: CASISNMGEGQPQHF.

The V and J genes are TRBV5-8 and TRBJ1-1; possible D gene TRBD1, 5 bases. The ends were cut back, 5 bases at V and 3 bases at J, with 17 bases in the middle. This CDR3 is 15 amino acids long. The germline V gene encodes CDR1 SGHTS and CDR2 YDEGEE. The CDR3 here is CASRIFLGLYTEAFF. As DNA, the CDR3 is TGTGCCAGCAGGATCTTTCTGGGGCTCTACACTGAAGCTTTCTTT. Using reference TRBV5-8 and TRBJ1-1 for the parts outside the CDR3, the full variable domain is EAGVTQSPTHLIKTRGQQATLRCSPISGHTSVYWYQQALGLGLQFLLWYDEGEERNRGNFPPRFSGRQFPNYSSELNVNALELEDSALYLCASRIFLGLYTEAFFGQGTRLTVV.

This chain links TRBV7-2 with TRBJ2-3; D gene uncertain. Germline V CDR1 and CDR2: SGHTA, FQGNSA. This CDR3 contains 15 residues. Trimming left V 1 base short and J 1 base short, with 9 bases between. This chain's CDR3 is CASSLVGPGTDTQYF. The CDR3 DNA reads TGTGCCAGCAGCTTAGTGGGCCCTGGCACAGATACGCAGTATTTT.

This chain uses TRBV4-2 with TRBJ2-3; 8 bases are a match to TRBD2. The CDR3 contains 14 residues. V dropped 1 base and J dropped 6; count of bases not matched to a gene: 3. Looked up from germline, CDR1 is LGHNA and CDR2 is YNFKEQ. The CDR3 region has the DNA TGTGCCAGCAGCCAAGCGGGGGGGCCTGATACGCAGTATTTT. As protein: CASSQAGGPDTQYF.

The gene calls are TRBV7-2 and TRBJ1-4, with no clear D. The V gene's germline CDR1 is SGHTA and CDR2 FQGNSA. The CDR3 totals 13 residues. V was clipped by 4 bases and J by 17 bases, with 20 bases between them. For the CDR3, the DNA is TGTGCCAGCAGCTCGAGCGGAAACGGGTTGCCCTTTTTT. This encodes CASSSSGNGLPFF.

The J gene is TRBJ2-1, the V gene TRBV29-1; D perhaps matches TRBD1 (5 bases). The CDR3 length is 14 residues. V lost 7 bases, J lost 0 bases, and 13 bases lay in between. The germline CDR1 and CDR2 sequences are SQVTM and ANQGSEA. CDR3 sequence reads: CSAIQESSYNEQFF. Written as DNA, the CDR3 is TGCAGCGCCATACAGGAGAGCTCCTACAATGAGCAGTTCTTC.

The CDR3 spells CASSLGQSFYGYTF. CDR3 sequence (DNA): TGTGCCAGCAGCTTGGGACAGTCGTTCTATGGCTACACCTTC. V usage is TRBV5-8 and J usage is TRBJ1-2, with TRBD1 as a possible D gene (5 bases). The CDR3 sequence is 14 residues long. Germline-derived CDR1 and CDR2 are SGHTS and YDEGEE. Between the trimmed V and J ends, which lost 0 bases and 4 bases, there was a span of 10 bases.

The chain recombines TRBV7-3 with TRBJ1-5; D is uncertain. Germline loops: CDR1 SGHTA, CDR2 FQGTGA. The CDR3 loop spans 13 amino acids. The V gene lost 2 bases and the J gene lost 6 bases, with 8 bases spanning the gap. For the CDR3, the DNA is TGTGCCAGCAGCTTAGGGAGTGGTCAGCCCCAGCATTTT. Translating gives CASSLGSGQPQHF.

The chain links TRBV5-1 to TRBJ1-1, with 7 nucleotides matching TRBD1. Trimming removed 4 bases from V and 7 bases from J; junction bases left unmatched: 10. The CDR3 covers 14 residues. Germline CDR1 SGHRS, CDR2 YFSETQ. The CDR3 is CASSVATGRREAFF. CDR3 coding DNA: TGCGCCAGCAGCGTAGCGACAGGGAGGCGTGAAGCTTTCTTT.

The rearrangement links TRBV7-6 to TRBJ2-7, with 8 bases fitting TRBD1. There are 14 residues in the CDR3. Germline V CDR1 and CDR2: SGHVS, FNYEAQ. Unmatched junction bases numbered 9, after V lost 5 bases and J lost 6 bases. The CDR3 spells CASSGQGAPPEQYF. CDR3 coding DNA: TGTGCCAGCAGCGGACAGGGTGCACCCCCCGAGCAGTACTTC.